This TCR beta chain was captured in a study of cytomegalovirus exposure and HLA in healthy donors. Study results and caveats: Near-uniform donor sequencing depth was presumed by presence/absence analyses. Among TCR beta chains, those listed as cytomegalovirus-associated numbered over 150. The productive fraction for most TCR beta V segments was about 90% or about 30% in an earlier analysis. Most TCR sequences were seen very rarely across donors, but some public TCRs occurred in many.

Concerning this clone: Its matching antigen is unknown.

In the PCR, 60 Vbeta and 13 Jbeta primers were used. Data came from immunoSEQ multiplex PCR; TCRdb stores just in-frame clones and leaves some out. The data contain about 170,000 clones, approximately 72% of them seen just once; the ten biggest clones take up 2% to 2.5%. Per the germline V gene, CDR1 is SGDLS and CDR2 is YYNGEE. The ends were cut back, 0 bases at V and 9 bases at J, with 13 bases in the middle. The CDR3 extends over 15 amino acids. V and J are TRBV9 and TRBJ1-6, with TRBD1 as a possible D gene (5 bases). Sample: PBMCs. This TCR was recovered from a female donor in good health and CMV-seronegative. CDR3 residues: CASSVGDLGRSPLHF. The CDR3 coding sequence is TGTGCCAGCAGCGTAGGAGACTTGGGGCGTTCACCCCTCCACTTT.